This T cell receptor (beta chain) comes out of a study of blood T cell repertoires in COVID-19. The wider study: Samples representing acute and convalescent COVID-19 were sourced from the United States, Italy and Spain.

The V and J ends lost 1 base and 4 bases, in that order; junction bases with no gene match: 2. CDR1 and CDR2 from the germline V gene are SGHAT and FQNNGV. This CDR3 is 14 amino acids long. Libraries were prepared by immunoSEQ multiplex PCR; TCRdb keeps only in-frame clonotypes and omits some of them. Of about 400,000 clones detected, 88% appear once; the ten largest clones hold approximately 2.1%. V and J are TRBV11-2 and TRBJ2-3; TRBD2 matches 7 bases. The sample was PBMCs or T cells enriched from blood (not recorded which). The sequence was collected from a woman in her thirties or forties with acute COVID-19. CDR3 sequence (DNA): TGTGCCAGCAGCTTAGGGACTAGGGCAGATACGCAGTATTTT. Translated, it gives CASSLGTRADTQYF.